This TCR beta chain came from a study of shared clonotypes between healthy human individuals. General study points: Only a few donors were included, so the genetic and exposure-history diversity represented was limited. Non-shared clonotypes had lower generation probabilities than those shared by all four donors.

Per sorted-subset replicate PCR, input was around 200 ng DNA, representing roughly 30,000 T cell genomes. This table comes from immunoSEQ multiplex PCR, and its TCRdb copy is limited to in-frame clones, with some not included. The data hold approximately 1,000,000 clones, with 70% to 80% observed a single time. In regard to this clone: Its specificity is unknown.

This CDR3 has 14 residues. Germline CDR1 is SGHRS and CDR2 is YFSETQ. V lost 0 bases to trimming and J lost 6 bases, with 12 bases between them. This TCR was recovered from a man aged 18-30 years in good health. Some clones in this sample may be carry-over from other donors' samples. Material: memory CD4+ T cells from PBMCs. Subset meaning: CD45RA-negative fraction. The V call is TRBV5-1, the J call TRBJ1-2; TRBD1 might be the D (6 bases). The CDR3 DNA reads TGCGCCAGCAGCTTGGACTTTGGGGGCAATGGCTACACCTTC. This codes for CASSLDFGGNGYTF. The full variable domain, with the rest looked up from reference TRBV5-1 and TRBJ1-2, is KAGVTQTPRYLIKTRGQQVTLSCSPISGHRSVSWYQQTPGQGLQFLFEYFSETQRNKGNFPGRFSGRQFSNSRSEMNVSTLELGDSALYLCASSLDFGGNGYTFGSGTRLTVV.